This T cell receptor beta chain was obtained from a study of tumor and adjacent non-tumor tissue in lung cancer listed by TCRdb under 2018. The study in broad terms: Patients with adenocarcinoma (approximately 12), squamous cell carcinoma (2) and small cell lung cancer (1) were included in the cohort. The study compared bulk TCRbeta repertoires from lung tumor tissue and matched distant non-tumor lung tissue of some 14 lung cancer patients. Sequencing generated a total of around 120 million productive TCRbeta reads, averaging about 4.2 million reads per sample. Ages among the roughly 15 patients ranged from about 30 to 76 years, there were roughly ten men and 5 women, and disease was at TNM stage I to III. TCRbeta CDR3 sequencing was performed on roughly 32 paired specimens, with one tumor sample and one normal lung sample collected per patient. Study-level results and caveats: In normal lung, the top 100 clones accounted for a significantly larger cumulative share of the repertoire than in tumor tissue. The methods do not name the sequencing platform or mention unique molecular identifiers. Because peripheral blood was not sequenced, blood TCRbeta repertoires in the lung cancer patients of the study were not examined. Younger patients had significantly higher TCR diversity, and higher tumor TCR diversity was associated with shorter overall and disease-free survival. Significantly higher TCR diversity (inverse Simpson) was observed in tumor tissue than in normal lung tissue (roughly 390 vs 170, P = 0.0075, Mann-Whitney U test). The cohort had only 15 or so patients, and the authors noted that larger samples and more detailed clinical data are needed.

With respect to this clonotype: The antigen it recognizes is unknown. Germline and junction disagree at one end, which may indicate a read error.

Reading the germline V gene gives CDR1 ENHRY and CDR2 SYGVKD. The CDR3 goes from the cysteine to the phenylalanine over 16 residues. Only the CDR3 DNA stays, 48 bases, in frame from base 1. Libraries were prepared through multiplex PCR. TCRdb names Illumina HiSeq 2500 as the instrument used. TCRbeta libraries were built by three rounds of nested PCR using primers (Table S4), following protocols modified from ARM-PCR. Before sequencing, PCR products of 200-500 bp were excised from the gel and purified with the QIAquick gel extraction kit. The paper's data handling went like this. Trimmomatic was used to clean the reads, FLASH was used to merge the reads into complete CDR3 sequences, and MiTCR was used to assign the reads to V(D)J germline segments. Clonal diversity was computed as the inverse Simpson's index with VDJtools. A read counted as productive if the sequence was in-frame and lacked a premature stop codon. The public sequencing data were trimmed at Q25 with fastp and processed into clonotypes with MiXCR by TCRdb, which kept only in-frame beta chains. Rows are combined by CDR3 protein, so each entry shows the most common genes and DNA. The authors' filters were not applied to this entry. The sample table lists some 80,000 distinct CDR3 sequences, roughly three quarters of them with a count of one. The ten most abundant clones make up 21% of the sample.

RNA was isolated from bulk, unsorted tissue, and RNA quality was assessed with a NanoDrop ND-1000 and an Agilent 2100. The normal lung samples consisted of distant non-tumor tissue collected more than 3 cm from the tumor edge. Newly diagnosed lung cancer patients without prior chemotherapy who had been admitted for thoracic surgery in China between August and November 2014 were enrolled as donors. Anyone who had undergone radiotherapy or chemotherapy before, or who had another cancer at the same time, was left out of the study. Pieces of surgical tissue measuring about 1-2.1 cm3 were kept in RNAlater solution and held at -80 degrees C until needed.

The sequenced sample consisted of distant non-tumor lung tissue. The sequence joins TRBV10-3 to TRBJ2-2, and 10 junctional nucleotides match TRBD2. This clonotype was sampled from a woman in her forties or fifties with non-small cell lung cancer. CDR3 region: CAISYGLAENTGELFF. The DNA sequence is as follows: TGTGCCATCTCTTACGGACTAGCGGAAAACACGGGGGAGCTGTTTTTT.